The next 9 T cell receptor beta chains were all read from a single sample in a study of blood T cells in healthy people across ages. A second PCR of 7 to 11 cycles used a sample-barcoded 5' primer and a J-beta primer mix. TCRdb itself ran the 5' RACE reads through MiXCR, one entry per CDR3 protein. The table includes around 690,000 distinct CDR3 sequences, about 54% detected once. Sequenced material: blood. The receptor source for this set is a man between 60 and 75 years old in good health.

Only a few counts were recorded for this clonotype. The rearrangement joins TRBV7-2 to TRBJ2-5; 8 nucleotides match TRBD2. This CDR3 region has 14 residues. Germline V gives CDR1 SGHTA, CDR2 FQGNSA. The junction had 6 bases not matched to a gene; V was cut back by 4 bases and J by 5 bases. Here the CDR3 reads CASSSSGYRETQYF. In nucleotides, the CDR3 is TGTGCCAGCAGCTCTAGCGGGTACAGGGAGACCCAGTACTTC. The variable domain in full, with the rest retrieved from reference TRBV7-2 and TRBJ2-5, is GAGVSQSPSNKVTEKGKDVELRCDPISGHTALYWYRQSLGQGLEFLIYFQGNSAPDKSGLPSDRFSAERTGGSVSTLTIQRTQQEDSAVYLCASSSSGYRETQYFGPGTRLLVL.

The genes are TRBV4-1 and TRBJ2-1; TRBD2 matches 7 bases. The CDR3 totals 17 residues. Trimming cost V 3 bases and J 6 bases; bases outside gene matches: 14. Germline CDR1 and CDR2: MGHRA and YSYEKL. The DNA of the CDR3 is TGCGCCAGCAGCCACAGACTAGCAGGCCTAACCCGCAATGAGCAGTTCTTC. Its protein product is CASSHRLAGLTRNEQFF.

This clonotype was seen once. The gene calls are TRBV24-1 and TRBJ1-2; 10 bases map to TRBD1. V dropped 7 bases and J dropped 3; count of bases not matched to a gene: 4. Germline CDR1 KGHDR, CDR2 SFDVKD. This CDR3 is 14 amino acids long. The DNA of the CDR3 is TGTGCCACCAGGGGACAGGGGAACGACTATGGCTACACCTTC. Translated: CATRGQGNDYGYTF.

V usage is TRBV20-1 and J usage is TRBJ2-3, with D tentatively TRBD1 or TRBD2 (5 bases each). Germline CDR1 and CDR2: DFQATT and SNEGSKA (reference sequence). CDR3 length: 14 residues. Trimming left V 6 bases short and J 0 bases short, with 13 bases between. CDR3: CSAGTHYSTDTQYF. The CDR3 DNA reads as TGCAGTGCGGGGACGCATTATAGCACAGATACGCAGTATTTT.

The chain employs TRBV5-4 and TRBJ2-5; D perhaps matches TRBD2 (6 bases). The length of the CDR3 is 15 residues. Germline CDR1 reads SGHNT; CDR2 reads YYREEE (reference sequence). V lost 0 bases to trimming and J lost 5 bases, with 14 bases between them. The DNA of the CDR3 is TGTGCCAGCAGCTTGGATAGCGGAGTGGGGGAGACCCAGTACTTC. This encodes CASSLDSGVGETQYF.

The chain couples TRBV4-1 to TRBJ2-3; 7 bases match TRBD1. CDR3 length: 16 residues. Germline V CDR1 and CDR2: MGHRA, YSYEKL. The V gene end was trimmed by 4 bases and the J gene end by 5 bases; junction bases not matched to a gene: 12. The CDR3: CASSRYRDSAGDTQYF. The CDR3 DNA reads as TGCGCCAGCAGCCGATACCGGGACAGCGCAGGAGATACGCAGTATTTT.

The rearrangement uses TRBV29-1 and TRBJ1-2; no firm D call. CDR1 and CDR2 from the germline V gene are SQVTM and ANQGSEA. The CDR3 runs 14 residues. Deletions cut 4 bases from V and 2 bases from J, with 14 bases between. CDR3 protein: CSVVPPGRNYGYTF. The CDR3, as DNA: TGCAGCGTTGTCCCACCCGGGAGGAACTATGGCTACACCTTC. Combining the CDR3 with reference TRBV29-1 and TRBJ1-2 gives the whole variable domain SAVISQKPSRDICQRGTSLTIQCQVDSQVTMMFWYRQQPGQSLTLIATANQGSEATYESGFVIDKFPISRPNLTFSTLTVSNMSPEDSSIYLCSVVPPGRNYGYTFGSGTRLTVV.

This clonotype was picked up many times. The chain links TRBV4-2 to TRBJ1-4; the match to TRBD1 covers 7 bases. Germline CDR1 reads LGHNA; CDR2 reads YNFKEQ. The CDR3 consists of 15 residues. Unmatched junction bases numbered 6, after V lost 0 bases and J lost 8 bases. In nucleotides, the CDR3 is TGTGCCAGCAGCCAAGACAGGGGGGTCGTCGAAAAACTGTTTTTT. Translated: CASSQDRGVVEKLFF.

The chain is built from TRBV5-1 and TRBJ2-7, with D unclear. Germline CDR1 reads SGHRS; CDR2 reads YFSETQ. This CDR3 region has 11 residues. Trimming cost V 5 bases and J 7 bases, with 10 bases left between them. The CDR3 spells CASRSYNEQYF. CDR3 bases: TGCGCCAGCAGAAGTTACAATGAGCAGTACTTC.